This is a list of T cell receptor beta chains from one sample in a study of sequential checkpoint blockade in melanoma. Sequencing used immunoSEQ multiplex PCR; TCRdb keeps in-frame clones, though not all of them. There are about 13,000 clones in the sample; around 25% occur only once, and over 15% lies in the top ten. Sequences were derived from tumor tissue (inferred from file names), sampled from a patient given nivolumab and ipilimumab in sequence. These receptors all stem from a human donor with melanoma. The CDR3 runs from the conserved cysteine through the conserved F or W. Fields, in order: D gene, J gene, V gene, clone size, CDR3 protein, CDR3 DNA. A D gene is named only where the DNA matches it firmly. Expanded clones get a size class; other rows say once, few or many, or leave the size out.

NA TRBJ2-3 TRBV18 once CASSPNRLFGGEEDTQYF TGTGCCAGCTCACCTAACCGCCTATTCGGGGGAGAGGAAGATACGCAGTATTTT
NA TRBJ2-6 TRBV9 NA CASSADPSRQAISGANVLTF TGTGCCAGCAGCGCAGACCCCTCTCGACAGGCCATCTCTGGGGCCAACGTCCTGACTTTC
TRBD2 TRBJ2-7 TRBV7-6 NA CASSLCSGTCYEQYF TGTGCCAGCAGCTTGTGTAGCGGGACCTGTTACGAGCAGTACTTC
TRBD2 TRBJ2-7 TRBV6-8 many CASSYNPRTSGIVEQYF TGTGCCAGCAGTTACAATCCTCGGACTAGCGGGATCGTCGAGCAGTACTTC
NA TRBJ2-1 TRBV10-2 NA CASSEYRDRYNEQFF TGCGCCAGCAGTGAGTATCGTGACAGATACAATGAGCAGTTCTTC
TRBD1 TRBJ2-5 TRBV28 NA CASSSYQSRGRVETQYF TGTGCCAGCAGTTCGTACCAGAGCAGGGGGCGCGTGGAGACCCAGTACTTC
TRBD1 TRBJ1-2 TRBV23-1 few CASSGTVYYGYTF TGCGCCAGCTCCGGGACAGTTTACTATGGCTACACCTTC
NA TRBJ1-5 TRBV28 few CASSFGGQPQHF TGTGCCAGCAGTTTTGGGGGGCAGCCCCAGCATTTT
TRBD2 TRBJ2-1 TRBV6-8 few CASSLPGLRQFF TGTGCCAGCAGCCTCCCGGGACTACGACAGTTCTTC
NA TRBJ1-1 TRBV9 few CASSTGQNTEAFF TGTGCCAGCAGCACCGGACAGAACACTGAAGCTTTCTTT
NA TRBJ1-5 TRBV6-7 few CASSYPANQPQHF TGTGCCAGCAGTTACCCGGCGAATCAGCCCCAGCATTTT
TRBD2 TRBJ2-3 TRBV5-1 once CASSLGRGLDTDTQYF TGCGCCAGCAGCTTGGGGCGGGGACTAGACACAGATACGCAGTATTTT
TRBD1 TRBJ1-5 TRBV18 NA CASSPGTGVRQPQHF TGTGCCAGCTCACCAGGGACAGGGGTAAGACAGCCCCAGCATTTT
NA TRBJ2-3 TRBV14 NA CASSPYRAASTDTQYF TGTGCCAGCAGCCCCTATCGGGCGGCTAGCACAGATACGCAGTATTTT
NA TRBJ2-2 TRBV29-1 NA CSVEVLIVDSMVGGHIGELFF TGCAGCGTTGAAGTTTTGATCGTCGATTCTATGGTAGGGGGTCACATCGGGGAGCTGTTTTTT
NA TRBJ2-3 TRBV9 few CASSVSRESPDTQYF TGTGCCAGCAGCGTAAGTCGGGAGTCCCCAGATACGCAGTATTTT
NA TRBJ1-2 TRBV6-8 NA CASSVTENYGYTF TGTGCCAGCAGTGTGACAGAGAACTATGGCTACACCTTC
TRBD1 TRBJ1-5 TRBV19 NA CASSIPGQGSNQPQHF TGTGCCAGTAGTATTCCGGGACAGGGAAGCAATCAGCCCCAGCATTTT
NA TRBJ2-3 TRBV12-5 NA CASGLLPRGRSDTQYF TGTGCTAGTGGTTTGTTGCCCAGGGGTCGGTCAGATACGCAGTATTTT
TRBD1 TRBJ2-3 TRBV5-1 NA CASSLTGGGADTQYF TGCGCCAGCAGCTTAACAGGGGGCGGTGCAGATACGCAGTATTTT
NA TRBJ2-7 TRBV14 NA CASSPHMGIHEQYF TGTGCCAGCAGCCCCCACATGGGTATCCACGAGCAGTACTTC
TRBD2 TRBJ2-5 TRBV10-3 NA CAISEQAGGPSGETQYF TGTGCCATCAGTGAGCAAGCGGGAGGGCCCTCAGGAGAGACCCAGTACTTC